This T cell receptor (beta chain) was profiled in a study of blood T cells in healthy people across ages. Points from the study as a whole: Diversity was higher, and naive CD4+ cells more numerous, in long-lived donors than in aged donors. With donor CMV status unknown, expanded clonotype changes were possibly confounded.

Together with a sample-barcoded 5' primer, a J-beta primer mix was included in a second PCR lasting about 7 to 11 cycles. Each cDNA molecule, via a template-switch adaptor with 12 random nucleotides, was tagged. MiXCR was run by TCRdb on the 5' RACE reads, yielding one entry per CDR3 protein. Of hundreds of thousands of distinct CDR3 sequences listed, 25% to 35% are singletons. V lost 2 bases to trimming and J lost 3 bases; unmatched junction nucleotides: 10. The CDR3 runs 17 residues. In germline, CDR1 is MNHEY, CDR2 SVGEGT. Samples had at least 6 million PBMCs isolated from them. A word on this clonotype: What it recognizes is unknown.

The chain employs TRBV6-2 or TRBV6-3 and TRBJ1-2, with 9 bases matching TRBD1. This clonotype originated in a woman older than 75 in good health. The sequenced sample consisted of blood. The CDR3 DNA is TGTGCCAGCAGTTACCAGGGGACAGGGCGTATTGACTATGGCTACACCTTC. Translating it yields CASSYQGTGRIDYGYTF.